The clone carrying this TCR beta chain was counted only a few times. Its antigen is unidentified. The isolated RNA, all of it, was reverse transcribed, so expressed TCRB transcripts were what got sequenced. Sequencing was performed with immunoSEQ multiplex PCR; in TCRdb, only in-frame clones are kept and a portion is missing. The sample carries 810,000 or so clones, around a sixth recorded once. The data originate from a study of beta chain features in type 1 diabetes. General study results and limits: Patients and controls would share equally any PCR tilt toward shorter templates. A moderate, significant TCRB CDR3 shortening appeared in type 1 diabetes across four CD4+ subsets.

The V gene end was trimmed by 4 bases and the J gene end by 14 bases; junction bases not matched to a gene: 12. CDR1 and CDR2 (germline): SGHTA, FQGNSA. The CDR3 spans 14 residues. Sequenced sample: naive CD4+ T cells from blood. The sequence came from a woman aged 18-30 years in good health. The rearrangement joins TRBV7-2 to TRBJ2-2; 8 bases agree with TRBD1. CDR3 sequence: CASSSRGPLGSLFF. Here the CDR3 DNA reads TGTGCCAGCAGCTCCAGGGGGCCCCTCGGGAGTCTGTTTTTT.